This T cell receptor beta chain was sequenced for a study of blood T cell repertoires in COVID-19. The V gene's germline CDR1 is SGHVS and CDR2 FQNEAQ. The CDR3 covers 15 residues. J gave up 4 bases and V 5 bases, and 10 bases lay outside the gene matches. Per the original methods: It was from reference gene primer amplification that nucleated cell counts were estimated. Produced via immunoSEQ multiplex PCR; TCRdb's table is partial and in-frame only. D and trimming come from the DNA, and the V and J calls and clone size come from that table. The top ten hold over 9.5% of the sample, which has fewer than 350,000 clones, roughly 90% seen once.

The specimen was peripheral blood. This sequence joins TRBV7-8 and TRBJ1-2; the match to TRBD1 covers 7 bases. The source is a woman in her 30s with COVID-19, enrolled during active disease. This CDR3 is CASSPGLGGGYGYTF. The CDR3, as DNA: TGTGCCAGCAGCCCGGGTCTAGGGGGCGGCTATGGCTACACCTTC.